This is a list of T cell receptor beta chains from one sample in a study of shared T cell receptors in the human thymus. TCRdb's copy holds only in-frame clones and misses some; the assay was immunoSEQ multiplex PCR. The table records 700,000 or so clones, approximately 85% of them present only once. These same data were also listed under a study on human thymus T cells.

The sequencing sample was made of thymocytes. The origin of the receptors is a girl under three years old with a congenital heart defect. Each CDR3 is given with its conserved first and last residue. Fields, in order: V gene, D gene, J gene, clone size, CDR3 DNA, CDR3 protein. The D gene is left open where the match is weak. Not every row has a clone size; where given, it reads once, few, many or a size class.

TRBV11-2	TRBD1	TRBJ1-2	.	TGTGCCAGCAGCTCCTCGGTGGGGCAGGGGGTCTATGGCTACACCTTC	CASSSSVGQGVYGYTF
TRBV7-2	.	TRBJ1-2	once	TGTGCCAGCAGGAGCTTATTCCCATCTAACTATGGCTACACCTTC	CASRSLFPSNYGYTF
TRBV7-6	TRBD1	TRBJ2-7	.	TGTGCCAGCCGCCGTGTTCCGGGACAGGCCTACGAGCAGTACTTC	CASRRVPGQAYEQYF
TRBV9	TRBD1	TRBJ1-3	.	TGTGCCAGCAGTACAGGGGTTGGAAACACCATATATTTT	CASSTGVGNTIYF
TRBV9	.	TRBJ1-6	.	TGTGCCAGCAGCCCGGACAGCTATAATTCACCCCTCCACTTT	CASSPDSYNSPLHF
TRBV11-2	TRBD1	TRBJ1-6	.	TGTGCCAGCACGACAGGGGGTCGGACACCCCTCCACTTT	CASTTGGRTPLHF
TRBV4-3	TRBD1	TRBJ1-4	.	TGCGCCAGCAGCCAAATCCCCGGGACAGGGGATGAAAAACTGTTTTTT	CASSQIPGTGDEKLFF
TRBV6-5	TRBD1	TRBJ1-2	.	TGTGCCAGCAGTTCGACGACAGGGGGCGTTAACTATGGCTACACCTTC	CASSSTTGGVNYGYTF
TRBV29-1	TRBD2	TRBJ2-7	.	TGCAGCGTACTAGCGGGGGTCTCCGCTACCTACGAGCAGTACTTC	CSVLAGVSATYEQYF
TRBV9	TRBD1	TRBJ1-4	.	TGTGCCAGCAGCGGTGTCCGGGACAGGGAAGAAAAACTGTTTTTT	CASSGVRDREEKLFF
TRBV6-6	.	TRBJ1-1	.	TGTGCCAGCAGTTACTCGATCGGTACTGAAGCTTTCTTT	CASSYSIGTEAFF
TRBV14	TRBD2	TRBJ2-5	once	TGTGCCAGCAGCCAAGGAAGGACTAGCGGGGGGGCCCACCTACAAGAGACCCAGTACTTC	CASSQGRTSGGAHLQETQYF
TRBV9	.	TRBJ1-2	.	TGTGCCAGCAGCGTAGTTGGGGGGGGTGGAGGTGGCTACACCTTC	CASSVVGGGGGGYTF
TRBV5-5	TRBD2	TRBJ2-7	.	TGTGCCAGCAGTCGTGGGGGGGATCCGGACTACGAGCAGTACTTC	CASSRGGDPDYEQYF
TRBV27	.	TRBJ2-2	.	TGTGCCAGCAGACTACTAAACGCGAACACCGGGGAGCTGTTTTTT	CASRLLNANTGELFF
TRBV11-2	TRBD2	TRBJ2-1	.	TGTGCCAGCAGCATCCACCTAGCGGGGGGGAACAATGAGCAGTTCTTC	CASSIHLAGGNNEQFF
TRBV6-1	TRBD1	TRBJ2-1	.	TGTGCCAGCAGTGAACCTCTTGGACAGGGGAGAGAGAGCTCCTACAATGAGCAGTTCTTC	CASSEPLGQGRESSYNEQFF
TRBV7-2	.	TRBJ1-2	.	TGTGCCAGCAGCCCGGCCCAACAGATCCCATATAACTATGGCTACACCTTC	CASSPAQQIPYNYGYTF
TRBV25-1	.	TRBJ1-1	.	TGTGCCAGCAGTGAATGGGAGGACCATGGTGAAGCTTTCTTT	CASSEWEDHGEAFF
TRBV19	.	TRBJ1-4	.	TGTGCCAGTAGTAGACCCCCCAGGGTAGGAGCAACTAATGAAAAACTGTTTTTT	CASSRPPRVGATNEKLFF
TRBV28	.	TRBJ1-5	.	TGTGCCAGCAGTTTAAACAGGGAGGGCCAGCCCCAGCATTTT	CASSLNREGQPQHF
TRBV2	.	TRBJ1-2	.	TGTGCCAGGGACAGTAACTATGGCTACACCTTC	CARDSNYGYTF
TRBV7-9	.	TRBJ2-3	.	TGTGCCAGCAGCTGGGCCAACTCCGATACGCAGTATTTT	CASSWANSDTQYF
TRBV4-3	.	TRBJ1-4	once	TGCGCCAGCAGCCAAGATTGGAGGGGAGGACTGTTTTTT	CASSQDWRGGLFF
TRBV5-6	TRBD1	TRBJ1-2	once	TGTGCCAGCAGCCGGACAGGGAATAACTATGGCTACACCTTC	CASSRTGNNYGYTF
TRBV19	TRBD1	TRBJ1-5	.	TGTGCCAGTAGTATACGGTGGGACAGGGGTAACAATCAGCCCCAGCATTTT	CASSIRWDRGNNQPQHF
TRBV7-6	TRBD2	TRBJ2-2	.	TGTGCCAGCAGCTTAAGCCCCCGGGGGGGGCATGAGAACACCGGGGAGCTGTTTTTT	CASSLSPRGGHENTGELFF
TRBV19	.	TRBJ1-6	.	TGTGCCAGTAGCCCAGAGGTCCAGCTGCTTCTGCCCCTCCACTTT	CASSPEVQLLLPLHF
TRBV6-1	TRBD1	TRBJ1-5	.	TGTGCCACTCAGGGGGGTAGCAATCAGCCCCAGCATTTT	CATQGGSNQPQHF
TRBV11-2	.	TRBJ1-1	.	TGTGCCAGCAGCTTAGTGGCAGGGGCCCTGACTGAAGCTTTCTTT	CASSLVAGALTEAFF
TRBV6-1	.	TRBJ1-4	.	TGTGCCAGCAGTGTACCTCAGCGGACTAATGAAAAACTGTTTTTT	CASSVPQRTNEKLFF
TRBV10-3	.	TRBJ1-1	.	TGTGCCATCAGGGGGGGGGAGGCCGAAGCTTTCTTT	CAIRGGEAEAFF